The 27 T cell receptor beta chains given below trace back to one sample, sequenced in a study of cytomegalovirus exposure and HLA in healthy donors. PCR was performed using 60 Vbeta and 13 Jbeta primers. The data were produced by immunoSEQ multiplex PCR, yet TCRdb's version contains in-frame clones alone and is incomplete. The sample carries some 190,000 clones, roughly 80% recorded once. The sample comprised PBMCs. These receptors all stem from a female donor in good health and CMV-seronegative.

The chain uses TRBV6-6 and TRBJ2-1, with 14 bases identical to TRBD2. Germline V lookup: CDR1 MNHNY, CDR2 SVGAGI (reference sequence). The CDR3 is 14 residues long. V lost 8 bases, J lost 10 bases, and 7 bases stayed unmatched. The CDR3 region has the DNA TGTGCCAGCTGCTGGACTAGCGGGAGGTGGGAGCAGTTCTTC. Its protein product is CASCWTSGRWEQFF.

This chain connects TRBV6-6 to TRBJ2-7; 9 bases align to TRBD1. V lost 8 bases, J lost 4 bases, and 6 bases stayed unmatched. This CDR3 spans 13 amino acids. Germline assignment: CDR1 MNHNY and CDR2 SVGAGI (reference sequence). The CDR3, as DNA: TGTGCCAGCCGGGGGACAGGGAGGTACGAGCAGTACTTC. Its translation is CASRGTGRYEQYF.

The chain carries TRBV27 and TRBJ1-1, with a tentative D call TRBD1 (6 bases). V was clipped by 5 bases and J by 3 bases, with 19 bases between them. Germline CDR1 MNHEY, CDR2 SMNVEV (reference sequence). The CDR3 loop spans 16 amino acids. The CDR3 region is CASSPPLGGLDTEAFF. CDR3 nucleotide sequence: TGTGCCAGCAGTCCGCCCCTTGGGGGCTTGGACACTGAAGCTTTCTTT.

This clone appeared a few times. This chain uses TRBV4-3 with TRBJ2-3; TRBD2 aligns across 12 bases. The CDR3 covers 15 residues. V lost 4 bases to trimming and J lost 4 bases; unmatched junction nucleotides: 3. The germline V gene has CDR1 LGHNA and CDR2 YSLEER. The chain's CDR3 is CASSRLAGGPDTQYF. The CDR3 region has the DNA TGCGCCAGCAGCCGTCTAGCGGGAGGGCCAGATACGCAGTATTTT.

CDR3 sequence: CASTSPAGSNTGELFF. The CDR3 nucleotides are TGTGCCAGCACGTCCCCCGCGGGGTCGAACACCGGGGAGCTGTTTTTT. V usage is TRBV11-2 and J usage is TRBJ2-2; possible D gene TRBD2, 6 bases. V lost 7 bases to trimming and J lost 0 bases, with 15 bases between them. Germline V CDR1 and CDR2: SGHAT, FQNNGV. This CDR3 is built from 16 residues.

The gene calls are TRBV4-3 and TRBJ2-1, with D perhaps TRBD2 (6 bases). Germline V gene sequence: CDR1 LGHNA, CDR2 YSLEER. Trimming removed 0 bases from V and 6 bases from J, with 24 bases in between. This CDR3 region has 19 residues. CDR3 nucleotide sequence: TGCGCCAGCAGCCAAGATCGTATGCGTGGGGGGAGTCAATTCAATGAGCAGTTCTTC. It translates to CASSQDRMRGGSQFNEQFF.

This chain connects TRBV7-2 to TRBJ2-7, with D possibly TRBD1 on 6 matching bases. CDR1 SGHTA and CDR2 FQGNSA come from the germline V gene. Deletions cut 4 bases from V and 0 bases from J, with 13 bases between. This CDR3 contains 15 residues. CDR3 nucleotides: TGTGCCAGCAGCTATCGAACAGGGAACTCCTACGAGCAGTACTTC. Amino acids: CASSYRTGNSYEQYF. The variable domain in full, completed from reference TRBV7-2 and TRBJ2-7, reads GAGVSQSPSNKVTEKGKDVELRCDPISGHTALYWYRQSLGQGLEFLIYFQGNSAPDKSGLPSDRFSAERTGGSVSTLTIQRTQQEDSAVYLCASSYRTGNSYEQYFGPGTRLTVT.

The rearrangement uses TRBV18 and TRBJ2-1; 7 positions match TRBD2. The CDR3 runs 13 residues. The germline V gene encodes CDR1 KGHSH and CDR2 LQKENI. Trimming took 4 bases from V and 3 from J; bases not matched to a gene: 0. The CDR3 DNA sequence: TGTGCCAGCTCACGGGGGGGCTACAATGAGCAGTTCTTC. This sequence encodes CASSRGGYNEQFF. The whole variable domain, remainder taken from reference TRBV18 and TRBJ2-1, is NAGVMQNPRHLVRRRGQEARLRCSPMKGHSHVYWYRQLPEEGLKFMVYLQKENIIDESGMPKERFSAEFPKEGPSILRIQQVVRGDSAAYFCASSRGGYNEQFFGPGTRLTVL.

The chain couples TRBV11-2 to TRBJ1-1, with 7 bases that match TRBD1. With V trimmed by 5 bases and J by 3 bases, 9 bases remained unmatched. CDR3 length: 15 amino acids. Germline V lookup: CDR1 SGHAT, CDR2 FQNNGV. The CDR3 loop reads CASSLRGQSYTEAFF. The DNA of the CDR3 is TGTGCCAGCAGCCTAAGGGGACAGTCGTACACTGAAGCTTTCTTT.

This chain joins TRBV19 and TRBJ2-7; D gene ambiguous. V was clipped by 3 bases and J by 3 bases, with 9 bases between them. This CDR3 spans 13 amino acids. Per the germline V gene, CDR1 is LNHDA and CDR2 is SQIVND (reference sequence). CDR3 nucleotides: TGTGCCAGTAGTATTACCGGGTTCTACGAGCAGTACTTC. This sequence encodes CASSITGFYEQYF.

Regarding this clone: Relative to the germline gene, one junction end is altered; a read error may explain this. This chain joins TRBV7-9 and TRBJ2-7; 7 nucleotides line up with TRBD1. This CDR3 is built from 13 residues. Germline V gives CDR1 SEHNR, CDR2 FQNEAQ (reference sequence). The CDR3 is CSSSLRQGGEQYF. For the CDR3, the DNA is TGTTCCAGCAGCCTACGACAGGGCGGCGAGCAGTACTTC. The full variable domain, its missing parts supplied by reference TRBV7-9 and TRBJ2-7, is DTGVSQNPRHKITKRGQNVTFRCDPISEHNRLYWYRQTLGQGPEFLTYFQNEAQLEKSRLLSDRFSAERPKGSFSTLEIQRTEQGDSAMYLCSSSLRQGGEQYFGPGTRLTVT.

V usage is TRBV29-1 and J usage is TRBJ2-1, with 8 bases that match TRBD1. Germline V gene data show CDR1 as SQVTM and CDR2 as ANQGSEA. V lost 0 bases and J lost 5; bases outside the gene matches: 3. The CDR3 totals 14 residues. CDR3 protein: CSVEDRGQDNEQFF. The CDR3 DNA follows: TGCAGCGTTGAAGATCGGGGACAGGACAATGAGCAGTTCTTC.

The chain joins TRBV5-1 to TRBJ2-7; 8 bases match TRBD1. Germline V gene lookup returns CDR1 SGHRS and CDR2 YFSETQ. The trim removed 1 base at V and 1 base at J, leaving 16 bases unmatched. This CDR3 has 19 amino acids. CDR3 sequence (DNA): TGCGCCAGCAGCTTGTCGGACAGGGTCCGGACCAAGCATTCCTACGAGCAGTACTTC. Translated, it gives CASSLSDRVRTKHSYEQYF. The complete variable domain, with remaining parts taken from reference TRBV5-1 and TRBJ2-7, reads KAGVTQTPRYLIKTRGQQVTLSCSPISGHRSVSWYQQTPGQGLQFLFEYFSETQRNKGNFPGRFSGRQFSNSRSEMNVSTLELGDSALYLCASSLSDRVRTKHSYEQYFGPGTRLTVT.

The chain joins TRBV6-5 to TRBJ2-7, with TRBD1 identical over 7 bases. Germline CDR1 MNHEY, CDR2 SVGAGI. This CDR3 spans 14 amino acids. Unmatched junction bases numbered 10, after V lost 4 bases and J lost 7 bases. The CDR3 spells CASSSRAGGREQYF. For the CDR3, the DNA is TGTGCCAGCAGTTCCCGGGCAGGGGGACGGGAGCAGTACTTC.

The CDR3 nucleotides read TGTGCCAGCAGTTTAAGGCGTAGCGGCCGAACTAGCACAGATACGCAGTATTTT. Translation gives CASSLRRSGRTSTDTQYF. The chain is built from TRBV27 and TRBJ2-3; D might be TRBD2 (6 bases). In germline, CDR1 is MNHEY, CDR2 SMNVEV (reference sequence). V lost 2 bases and J 0 bases, leaving 18 bases between the germline ends. The CDR3 has 18 amino acids.

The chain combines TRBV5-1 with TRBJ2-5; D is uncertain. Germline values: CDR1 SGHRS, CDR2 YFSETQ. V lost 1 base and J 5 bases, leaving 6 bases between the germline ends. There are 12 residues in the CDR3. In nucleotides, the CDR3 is TGCGCCAGCAGCTTGCCTTCTGAGACCCAGTACTTC. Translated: CASSLPSETQYF.

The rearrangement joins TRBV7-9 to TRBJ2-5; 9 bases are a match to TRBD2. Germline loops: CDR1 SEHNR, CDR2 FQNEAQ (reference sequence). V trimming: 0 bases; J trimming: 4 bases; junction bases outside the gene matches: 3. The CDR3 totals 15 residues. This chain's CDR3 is CASSLAAGGGETQYF. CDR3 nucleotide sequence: TGTGCCAGCAGCTTAGCTGCGGGAGGGGGAGAGACCCAGTACTTC.

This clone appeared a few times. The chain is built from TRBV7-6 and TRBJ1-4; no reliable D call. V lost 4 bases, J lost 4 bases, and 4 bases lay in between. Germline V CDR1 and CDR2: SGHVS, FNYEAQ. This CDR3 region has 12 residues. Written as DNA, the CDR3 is TGTGCCAGCAGCTCCCGTAATGAAAAACTGTTTTTT. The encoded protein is CASSSRNEKLFF.

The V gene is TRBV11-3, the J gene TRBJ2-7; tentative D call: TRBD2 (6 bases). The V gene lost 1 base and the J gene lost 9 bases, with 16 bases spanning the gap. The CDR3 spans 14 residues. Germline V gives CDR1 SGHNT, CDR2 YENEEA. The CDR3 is CASSLVGPTRGQYF. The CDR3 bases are TGTGCCAGCAGCTTAGTTGGGCCGACTAGAGGGCAGTACTTC. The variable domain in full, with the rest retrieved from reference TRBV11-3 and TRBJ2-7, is EAGVVQSPRYKIIEKKQPVAFWCNPISGHNTLYWYLQNLGQGPELLIRYENEEAVDDSQLPKDRFSAERLKGVDSTLKIQPAELGDSAVYLCASSLVGPTRGQYFGPGTRLTVT.

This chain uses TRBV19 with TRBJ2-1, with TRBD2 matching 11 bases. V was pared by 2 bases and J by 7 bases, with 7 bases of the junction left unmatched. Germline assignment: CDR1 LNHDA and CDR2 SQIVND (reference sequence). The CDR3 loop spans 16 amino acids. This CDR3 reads CASSIRELAGVNEQFF. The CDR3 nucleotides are TGTGCCAGTAGTATAAGGGAACTAGCGGGAGTGAATGAGCAGTTCTTC.

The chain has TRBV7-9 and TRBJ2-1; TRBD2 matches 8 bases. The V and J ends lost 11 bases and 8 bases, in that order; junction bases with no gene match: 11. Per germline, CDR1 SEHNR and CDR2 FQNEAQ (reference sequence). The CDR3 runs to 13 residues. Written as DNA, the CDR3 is TGTGCCGGGGGACTAGTCATTTTCGATGAGCAGTTCTTC. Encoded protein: CAGGLVIFDEQFF.

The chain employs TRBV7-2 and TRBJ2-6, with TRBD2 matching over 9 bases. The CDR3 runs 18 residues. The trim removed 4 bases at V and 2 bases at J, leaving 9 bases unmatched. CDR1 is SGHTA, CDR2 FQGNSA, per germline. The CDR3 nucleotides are TGTGCCAGCAGCTCGTTTAGCGGGAGTACGGCTGGGGCCAACGTCCTGACTTTC. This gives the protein CASSSFSGSTAGANVLTF.

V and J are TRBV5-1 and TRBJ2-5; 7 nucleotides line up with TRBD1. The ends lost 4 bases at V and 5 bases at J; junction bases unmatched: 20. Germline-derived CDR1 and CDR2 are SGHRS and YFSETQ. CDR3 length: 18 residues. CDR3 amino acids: CASSQEGGASSRWETQYF. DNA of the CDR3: TGCGCCAGCAGCCAGGAAGGGGGCGCGAGTTCTCGCTGGGAGACCCAGTACTTC.

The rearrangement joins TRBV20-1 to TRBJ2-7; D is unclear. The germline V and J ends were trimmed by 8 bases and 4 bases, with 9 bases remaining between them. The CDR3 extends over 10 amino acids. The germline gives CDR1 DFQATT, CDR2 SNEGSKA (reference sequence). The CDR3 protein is CSTLGYEQYF. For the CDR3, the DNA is TGCAGTACCCTAGGATACGAGCAGTACTTC.

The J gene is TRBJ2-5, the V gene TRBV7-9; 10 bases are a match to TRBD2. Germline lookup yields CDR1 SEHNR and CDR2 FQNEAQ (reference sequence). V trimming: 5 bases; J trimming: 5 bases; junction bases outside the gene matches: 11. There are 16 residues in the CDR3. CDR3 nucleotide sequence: TGTGCCAGCAGCACCCTAGCGGGAGAGGGTTGGGAGACCCAGTACTTC. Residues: CASSTLAGEGWETQYF.

The CDR3 loop is CASTQDPTRPQHF. The DNA of the CDR3 is TGTGCCAGCACCCAGGACCCTACTAGGCCCCAGCATTTT. This sequence joins TRBV28 and TRBJ1-5; D remains ambiguous. Trimming left V 7 bases short and J 9 bases short, with 16 bases between. The CDR3 sequence is 13 residues long. Germline V CDR1 and CDR2: MDHEN, SYDVKM.

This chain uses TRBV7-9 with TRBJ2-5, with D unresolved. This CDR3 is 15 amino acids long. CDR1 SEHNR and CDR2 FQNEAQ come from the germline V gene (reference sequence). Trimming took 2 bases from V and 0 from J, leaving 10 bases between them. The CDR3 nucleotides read TGTGCCAGCAGCTTAAACAGAAGGTACCAAGAGACCCAGTACTTC. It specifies CASSLNRRYQETQYF.